Below are 21 T cell receptor beta chains sequenced from a single sample in a study of OX40 agonist ivuxolimab in advanced cancers. Some clones are missing from TCRdb's copy, which holds only in-frame ones; the method was immunoSEQ multiplex PCR. This table has about 14,000 clones, about 76% appearing once. Sequences were derived from CD4+ or CD8+ T cells sorted from blood, sampled in a trial of the OX40 agonist ivuxolimab. The receptors here all came from an adult with an advanced solid tumor such as melanoma, head and neck, liver or kidney cancer.

V gene TRBV28 combines with J gene TRBJ1-3; D gene ambiguous. CDR1 MDHEN and CDR2 SYDVKM come from the germline V gene. The CDR3 has 14 residues. V lost 5 bases and J lost 3, with 11 bases in between. The CDR3 sequence: CASSPGWDGNTIYF. The CDR3 DNA sequence: TGTGCCAGCAGTCCCGGATGGGATGGAAACACCATATATTTT.

In this sample, this clone is medium-sized. This chain links TRBV7-6 with TRBJ2-7; TRBD1 matches 7 bases. V dropped 2 bases and J dropped 5; count of bases not matched to a gene: 3. Looked up from germline, CDR1 is SGHVS and CDR2 is FNYEAQ. CDR3 length: 13 amino acids. CDR3 loop: CASSLSGTDEQYF. The CDR3 DNA sequence: TGTGCCAGCAGCTTATCCGGGACAGACGAGCAGTACTTC.

The chain uses TRBV27 and TRBJ2-7, with TRBD2 as a possible D gene (6 bases). Germline V lookup: CDR1 MNHEY, CDR2 SMNVEV (reference sequence). Trimming took off 3 bases at V and 6 bases at J, with 15 bases between the two ends. This CDR3 has 14 amino acids. The CDR3 here is CASSFRLVGPEQYF. The DNA of the CDR3 is TGTGCCAGCAGTTTTCGACTAGTTGGGCCCGAGCAGTACTTC.

This rearrangement joins TRBV25-1 to TRBJ1-4, with D perhaps TRBD1 (5 bases). The germline gives CDR1 MGHDK, CDR2 SYGVNS. This CDR3 has 14 residues. V lost 3 bases to trimming and J lost 1 base, with 6 bases between them. In DNA, the CDR3 is TGTGCCAGCAGTGAGGGACTAACTAATGAAAAACTGTTTTTT. Its protein product is CASSEGLTNEKLFF. The whole variable domain, remainder taken from reference TRBV25-1 and TRBJ1-4, is EADIYQTPRYLVIGTGKKITLECSQTMGHDKMYWYQQDPGMELHLIHYSYGVNSTEKGDLSSESTVSRIRTEHFPLTLESARPSHTSQYLCASSEGLTNEKLFFGSGTQLSVL.

The chain has TRBV19 and TRBJ1-5; weak D call: TRBD1 (5 bases). V was clipped by 0 bases and J by 6 bases, with 21 bases between them. Germline CDR1 and CDR2: LNHDA and SQIVND (reference sequence). The CDR3 consists of 18 residues. The CDR3 DNA is TGTGCCAGTAGTATAGAGTACCCCTTGGTCAGGGTCGTTCAGCCCCAGCATTTT. Translating it yields CASSIEYPLVRVVQPQHF. Full variable domain (outside the CDR3, taken from reference TRBV19 and TRBJ1-5): DGGITQSPKYLFRKEGQNVTLSCEQNLNHDAMYWYRQDPGQGLRLIYYSQIVNDFQKGDIAEGYSVSREKKESFPLTVTSAQKNPTAFYLCASSIEYPLVRVVQPQHFGDGTRLSIL.

V gene TRBV5-1 combines with J gene TRBJ2-3, with 9 bases matching TRBD2. Per germline, CDR1 SGHRS and CDR2 YFSETQ. The J segment lost 2 bases and the V segment lost 4 bases, leaving 11 bases of the junction unmatched. The CDR3 covers 17 residues. For the CDR3, the DNA is TGCGCCAGCAGCCCCGATCTAGCGGGGCTCTACACAGATACGCAGTATTTT. Translated: CASSPDLAGLYTDTQYF.

The rearrangement uses TRBV12-2 and TRBJ1-1. TRBV12-2 constitutes a pseudogene. The CDR3 is 13 amino acids. CDR3 residues: CASRSRLGTEAFF. The CDR3 DNA reads as TGTGCAAGTCGCTCGAGATTGGGGACTGAAGCTTTCTTT.

V and J are TRBV6-1 and TRBJ2-7, with D possibly being TRBD1 (6 bases). V was cut by 4 bases and J by 3 bases, with 13 bases left in between. Germline V lookup: CDR1 MNHNS, CDR2 SASEGT. The CDR3 loop spans 14 amino acids. This CDR3 is CASSVQGTFYEQYF. CDR3 in DNA: TGTGCCAGCAGTGTACAAGGGACATTCTACGAGCAGTACTTC.

The chain employs TRBV19 and TRBJ1-5, with D hard to call. Trimming shortened V by 9 bases and J by 2 bases, and 23 bases separated the two germline ends. CDR1 LNHDA and CDR2 SQIVND come from the germline V gene (reference sequence). The CDR3 consists of 17 residues. The CDR3 nucleotides read TGTGCCAGCCCCCAAACGTTCGGGGAGGTACGCAATCAGCCCCAGCATTTT. Its protein product is CASPQTFGEVRNQPQHF.

As DNA, the CDR3 is TGTGCCAGCAGTTACTCCGACTCGAACACAGATACGCAGTATTTT. Its protein product is CASSYSDSNTDTQYF. The chain links TRBV6-5 to TRBJ2-3; D gene uncertain. The V and J ends lost 0 bases and 2 bases respectively, with 9 bases between them. The CDR3 is 15 residues long. Looked up from germline, CDR1 is MNHEY and CDR2 is SVGAGI.

This clone was observed a single time. The rearrangement uses TRBV2 and TRBJ2-7; D gene ambiguous. Germline V gene lookup returns CDR1 SNHLY and CDR2 FYNNEI. The V and J ends lost 5 bases and 7 bases respectively, with 18 bases between them. The CDR3 totals 14 residues. The CDR3 reads CASSSLDMAGEQYF. CDR3 nucleotides: TGTGCCAGCAGTTCGCTTGACATGGCTGGGGAGCAGTACTTC.

The V gene is TRBV5-5, the J gene TRBJ2-1; tentative D call: TRBD1 (5 bases). The CDR3 is 14 amino acids. CDR1 SGHKS and CDR2 YYEKEE come from the germline V gene (reference sequence). With 4 bases removed from V and 4 bases from J, the gap between germline ends came to 12 bases. CDR3 nucleotide sequence: TGTGCCAGCAGCCAGGGCCCTCCATACAATGAGCAGTTCTTC. Its translation is CASSQGPPYNEQFF.

Only one count was recorded for this clone. V and J are TRBV28 and TRBJ1-5, with D unclear. Trimming removed 7 bases at V and 0 bases at J, with 10 bases between. This CDR3 has 14 residues. Germline CDR1 MDHEN, CDR2 SYDVKM. Written as DNA, the CDR3 is TGTGCCAGCAACTCCCAGCTTAGCAATCAGCCCCAGCATTTT. Protein sequence: CASNSQLSNQPQHF.

This rearrangement joins TRBV19 to TRBJ2-2; the D is unclear. CDR3 length: 15 amino acids. V was pared by 6 bases and J by 3 bases, with 14 bases between. CDR1 and CDR2 (germline): LNHDA, SQIVND (reference sequence). In DNA form, the CDR3 reads TGTGCCAGTAGAGTTTTCGAGGCGGACACCGGGGAGCTGTTTTTT. Translation gives CASRVFEADTGELFF. Complete variable domain (other parts from reference TRBV19 and TRBJ2-2): DGGITQSPKYLFRKEGQNVTLSCEQNLNHDAMYWYRQDPGQGLRLIYYSQIVNDFQKGDIAEGYSVSREKKESFPLTVTSAQKNPTAFYLCASRVFEADTGELFFGEGSRLTVL.

This clone was counted a few times. The CDR3 coding sequence is TGTGCCAGCAGTGTCGTTCAAAGCACAGATACGCAGTATTTT. This encodes CASSVVQSTDTQYF. This chain joins TRBV27 and TRBJ2-3, with D unclear. CDR1 MNHEY and CDR2 SMNVEV come from the germline V gene (reference sequence). CDR3 length: 14 amino acids. V was shortened by 5 bases and J by 0 bases, with 9 bases between the two germline ends.

The rearrangement joins TRBV5-4 to TRBJ2-7; weak D call: TRBD1 (5 bases). The CDR3 length is 13 residues. V lost 5 bases and J lost 1, with 10 bases in between. CDR1 SGHNT and CDR2 YYREEE come from the germline V gene (reference sequence). In nucleotides, the CDR3 is TGTGCCAGCAGAGAGACAGAGTCCTACGAGCAGTACTTC. Translation: CASRETESYEQYF.

V usage is TRBV11-3 and J usage is TRBJ2-3; TRBD1 or TRBD2 may be the D gene (5 bases each). V lost 4 bases, J lost 1 base, and 9 bases lay in between. CDR1 and CDR2 (germline): SGHNT, YENEEA. This CDR3 comprises 14 residues. The CDR3 nucleotides read TGTGCCAGCAGCTACCGGGACGGCACAGATACGCAGTATTTT. Translation: CASSYRDGTDTQYF.

This clone was detected a few times. The chain carries TRBV27 and TRBJ1-1, with unresolved D. The CDR3 length is 15 residues. Trimming stripped 0 bases from V and 3 bases from J, with 11 bases between. Germline V gene lookup returns CDR1 MNHEY and CDR2 SMNVEV (reference sequence). CDR3 loop: CASSLSGPGYTEAFF. CDR3 in DNA: TGTGCCAGCAGTTTATCAGGCCCCGGGTACACTGAAGCTTTCTTT.

The chain carries TRBV5-1 and TRBJ1-2, with D possibly matching TRBD1 (5 bases). This CDR3 has 13 amino acids. Looked up from germline, CDR1 is SGHRS and CDR2 is YFSETQ. Trimming took off 0 bases at V and 8 bases at J, with 11 bases between the two ends. CDR3 residues: CASSLEEGIGYTF. CDR3 bases: TGCGCCAGCAGCTTGGAGGAGGGGATCGGCTACACCTTC.

The chain employs TRBV7-9 and TRBJ2-7; D not certain. Looked up from germline, CDR1 is SEHNR and CDR2 is FQNEAQ (reference sequence). V dropped 5 bases and J dropped 0 bases, with 11 bases sitting between them. The CDR3 sequence is 14 residues long. The CDR3, as DNA: TGTGCCAGCAGCCCCCCCGGCAGCTCCTACGAGCAGTACTTC. Translated, it gives CASSPPGSSYEQYF.

V is TRBV19 and J is TRBJ2-7; weak D call: TRBD2 (6 bases). The CDR3 extends over 15 amino acids. Per germline, CDR1 LNHDA and CDR2 SQIVND (reference sequence). V lost 1 base, J lost 3 bases, and 13 bases lay in between. The CDR3 protein is CASSIAGAFHYEQYF. DNA of the CDR3: TGTGCCAGTAGTATAGCGGGAGCTTTCCACTACGAGCAGTACTTC.